The 21 T cell receptor beta chains reported below all come from one sample, sequenced in a study of cytomegalovirus exposure and HLA in healthy donors. PCR amplification relied on 60 Vbeta primers (plus 13 Jbeta primers). The table came from immunoSEQ multiplex PCR; TCRdb's copy has only in-frame clones and leaves some out. The sample records roughly 120,000 clones, roughly four fifths being singletons. Sequencing was carried out using PBMCs. The receptors stem from a male donor in good health and CMV-seropositive.

The gene calls are TRBV30 and TRBJ2-1, with 7 bases fitting TRBD2. V was pared by 4 bases and J by 2 bases, with 2 bases of the junction left unmatched. Per germline, CDR1 GTSNPN and CDR2 SVGIG (reference sequence). This CDR3 has 13 amino acids. As DNA, the CDR3 is TGTGCCTGGAAACGGGGGGCCTACAATGAGCAGTTCTTC. This codes for CAWKRGAYNEQFF.

The V and J genes are TRBV7-2 and TRBJ2-7; D may be TRBD2 (6 bases). From germline, CDR1 is SGHTA and CDR2 FQGNSA. Trimming removed 1 base from V and 3 bases from J, with 10 bases in between. This CDR3 spans 14 amino acids. CDR3 residues: CASSLEVGGYEQYF. CDR3 in DNA: TGTGCCAGCAGCTTAGAGGTGGGAGGCTACGAGCAGTACTTC.

The V call is TRBV2, the J call TRBJ2-6; D is perhaps TRBD1 (6 bases). V was trimmed by 0 bases and J by 3 bases, leaving 15 bases between them. From germline, CDR1 is SNHLY and CDR2 FYNNEI. The CDR3 runs 18 residues. Here the CDR3 DNA reads TGTGCCAGCAGTGAAGCGCACGTAGGACAGATTGGGGCCAACGTCCTGACTTTC. Its translation: CASSEAHVGQIGANVLTF.

The chain carries TRBV7-2 and TRBJ1-2; maybe TRBD1 (6 bases). V lost 1 base and J 5 bases, leaving 8 bases between the germline ends. Germline CDR1 is SGHTA and CDR2 is FQGNSA. This CDR3 comprises 13 residues. The CDR3 DNA is TGTGCCAGCAGCTTAGGCAGGGGTTATGGCTACACCTTC. Translating it yields CASSLGRGYGYTF.

This rearrangement joins TRBV5-1 to TRBJ1-4, with 9 positions matching TRBD1. Germline V gene sequence: CDR1 SGHRS, CDR2 YFSETQ. The CDR3 runs 14 residues. V trimming: 4 bases; J trimming: 7 bases; junction bases outside the gene matches: 5. The DNA for the CDR3 is TGCGCCAGCAGCGACACAGGGGGCAGTGAAAAACTGTTTTTT. This codes for CASSDTGGSEKLFF. Full variable domain (outside the CDR3, taken from reference TRBV5-1 and TRBJ1-4): KAGVTQTPRYLIKTRGQQVTLSCSPISGHRSVSWYQQTPGQGLQFLFEYFSETQRNKGNFPGRFSGRQFSNSRSEMNVSTLELGDSALYLCASSDTGGSEKLFFGSGTQLSVL.

The CDR3 region is CAWSVPATGGEVAFF. The CDR3 DNA reads TGTGCCTGGAGTGTACCGGCAACAGGGGGCGAGGTGGCTTTCTTT. The rearrangement uses TRBV30 and TRBJ1-1; 9 positions agree with TRBD1. Germline V CDR1 and CDR2: GTSNPN, SVGIG (reference sequence). There are 15 residues in the CDR3. V shed 0 bases, J shed 11 bases, and the junction held 13 bases outside the gene matches.

Note on this clone: Germline is not matched at one junction end, which may reflect a read error. This chain connects TRBV4-2 to TRBJ2-3; 11 bases map to TRBD1. CDR1 and CDR2 (germline): LGHNA, YNFKEQ. This CDR3 has 16 residues. CDR3 in DNA: TGTGCCGGCAGCCAAGACGGACAGGGGGCCACAGATACGCAGTATTTT. It codes for CAGSQDGQGATDTQYF.

The genes are TRBV18 and TRBJ1-5; D is possibly TRBD1 (5 bases). The V gene lost 3 bases and the J gene lost 2 bases, with 8 bases spanning the gap. The V gene's germline CDR1 is KGHSH and CDR2 LQKENI. CDR3 length: 14 amino acids. The CDR3 DNA reads TGTGCCAGCTCACCGTCGACAGGCAATCAGCCCCAGCATTTT. It translates to CASSPSTGNQPQHF.

This chain uses TRBV15 with TRBJ1-3; unclear D gene. Trimming pared 3 bases from V and 4 bases from J, leaving 13 bases between. CDR1 and CDR2 from the germline V gene are LNHNV and YYDKDF (reference sequence). This CDR3 is 15 amino acids long. The CDR3 coding sequence is TGTGCCACCAGCAGCGGTCCTTCTCCGGGAAACACCATATATTTT. Protein: CATSSGPSPGNTIYF.

This clone was seen once. This sequence joins TRBV7-8 and TRBJ2-2; 7 bases fit TRBD2. Trimming cost V 5 bases and J 0 bases; bases outside gene matches: 3. This CDR3 comprises 15 residues. CDR1 is SGHVS, CDR2 FQNEAQ, per germline. The CDR3 sequence: CASSPGGANTGELFF. Written as DNA, the CDR3 is TGTGCCAGCAGCCCGGGGGGAGCGAACACCGGGGAGCTGTTTTTT.

The chain is built from TRBV15 and TRBJ1-5, with 7 bases fitting TRBD1. CDR3 length: 15 amino acids. Trimming removed 2 bases from V and 4 bases from J; junction bases left unmatched: 5. Per the germline V gene, CDR1 is LNHNV and CDR2 is YYDKDF (reference sequence). CDR3 residues: CATSRQGGDNQPQHF. CDR3 DNA: TGTGCCACCAGCAGACAGGGGGGAGATAATCAGCCCCAGCATTTT.

This rearrangement joins TRBV9 to TRBJ2-1; tentative D call: TRBD2 (5 bases). Germline CDR1 is SGDLS and CDR2 is YYNGEE. The V and J ends lost 1 base and 4 bases respectively, with 12 bases between them. The CDR3 contains 15 residues. This chain's CDR3 is CASSVTSGPYNEQFF. CDR3 nucleotides: TGTGCCAGCAGCGTAACGAGCGGCCCTTACAATGAGCAGTTCTTC.

This clone was seen just once. The V gene is TRBV28, the J gene TRBJ1-1; 7 positions match TRBD1. CDR3 size: 12 residues. V shed 11 bases, J shed 1 base, and the junction held 4 bases outside the gene matches. CDR1 is MDHEN, CDR2 SYDVKM, per germline. The CDR3 DNA reads as TGTGCCGGAAACAGGGGGAACACTGAAGCTTTCTTT. Residues: CAGNRGNTEAFF. Full variable domain (outside the CDR3, taken from reference TRBV28 and TRBJ1-1): DVKVTQSSRYLVKRTGEKVFLECVQDMDHENMFWYRQDPGLGLRLIYFSYDVKMKEKGDIPEGYSVSREKKERFSLILESASTNQTSMYLCAGNRGNTEAFFGQGTRLTVV.

This chain connects TRBV7-3 to TRBJ1-1, with 9 bases identical to TRBD1. CDR3 length equals 14 residues. V shed 7 bases and J 4 bases; nucleotides not matched to a gene: 7. The germline gives CDR1 SGHTA, CDR2 FQGTGA. The CDR3 DNA reads as TGTGCCAGCAAATACGGACAGGGGACCACTGAAGCTTTCTTT. This encodes CASKYGQGTTEAFF.

V and J are TRBV19 and TRBJ2-7, with 10 nucleotides matching TRBD2. This CDR3 is 17 amino acids long. V lost 5 bases, J lost 4 bases, and 14 bases stayed unmatched. Germline CDR1 and CDR2: LNHDA and SQIVND (reference sequence). Here the CDR3 reads CASSSLSSGSKGYEQYF. The CDR3 DNA follows: TGTGCCAGTAGTTCGTTGTCTAGCGGGAGTAAGGGGTACGAGCAGTACTTC.

The count of this clone is one. This chain uses TRBV9 with TRBJ2-1; TRBD2 matches at 7 bases. J was trimmed by 0 bases and V by 4 bases; bases with no gene match: 13. The CDR3 is made up of 18 amino acids. The germline V gene has CDR1 SGDLS and CDR2 YYNGEE. The CDR3 sequence is CASSPGGTTRSSYNEQFF. The CDR3 DNA sequence: TGTGCCAGCAGCCCTGGCGGGACTACTCGGAGCTCCTACAATGAGCAGTTCTTC.

V is TRBV5-4 and J is TRBJ2-7, with 7 bases lining up with TRBD1. Germline loops: CDR1 SGHNT, CDR2 YYREEE (reference sequence). The trim removed 4 bases at V and 4 bases at J, leaving 11 bases unmatched. The CDR3 spans 15 residues. This chain's CDR3 is CASSQVATGIYEQYF. CDR3 in DNA: TGTGCCAGCAGCCAAGTCGCGACAGGGATTTACGAGCAGTACTTC.

The chain carries TRBV4-2 and TRBJ2-1; D not resolved. V gave up 1 base and J gave up 4 bases, with 8 bases separating them. The CDR3 has 14 amino acids. The germline V gene encodes CDR1 LGHNA and CDR2 YNFKEQ. The CDR3 here is CASSQGAKYNEQFF. CDR3 in DNA: TGTGCCAGCAGCCAAGGAGCGAAATACAATGAGCAGTTCTTC.

This clone was seen a few times. J is TRBJ2-5 and V is TRBV5-6; D is undetermined. Deletions cut 4 bases from V and 1 base from J, with 11 bases between. CDR1 SGHDT and CDR2 YYEEEE come from the germline V gene. This CDR3 is 14 amino acids long. CDR3 region: CASSDIMAQETQYF. The CDR3 DNA follows: TGTGCCAGCAGCGACATTATGGCCCAAGAGACCCAGTACTTC.

Remarks on this clone: In the same sample, other DNA sequences code for this CDR3. The rearrangement uses TRBV7-2 and TRBJ2-5, with a possible D match to TRBD2 (5 bases). V was pared by 3 bases and J by 5 bases, with 13 bases between. The CDR3 is 14 residues long. The V gene's germline CDR1 is SGHTA and CDR2 FQGNSA. This chain's CDR3 is CASSFSGSGETQYF. CDR3 coding DNA: TGTGCCAGCAGCTTTTCGGGGAGTGGTGAGACCCAGTACTTC.

The genes are TRBV18 and TRBJ2-5, with 7 bases that match TRBD2. CDR3 size: 15 residues. After removal of 3 bases from V and 2 bases from J, the junction contained 6 bases not matched to a gene. The germline gives CDR1 KGHSH, CDR2 LQKENI. The CDR3 loop is CASSPSKAGQETQYF. The CDR3 DNA reads as TGTGCCAGCTCACCGTCCAAAGCGGGACAAGAGACCCAGTACTTC.